Below are 18 T cell receptor beta chains sequenced from a single sample in a study of T cell changes during pregnancy in multiple sclerosis. The assay was immunoSEQ multiplex PCR, and TCRdb's table has in-frame clones only and misses some. This sample has tens of thousands of clones, with roughly 89% found just once. Sequenced material: peripheral blood, taken after pregnancy. These receptors came from a female donor in good health, enrolled as a control in a pregnancy study.

J is TRBJ2-7 and V is TRBV4-1, with D maybe TRBD2 (5 bases). V shed 1 base and J shed 6 bases, with 13 bases lying between them. This CDR3 contains 14 residues. Germline V gene sequence: CDR1 MGHRA, CDR2 YSYEKL. The CDR3 sequence: CASSQVGLAAEQYF. DNA of the CDR3: TGCGCCAGCAGCCAAGTCGGGCTAGCCGCCGAGCAGTACTTC.

The chain recombines TRBV4-1 with TRBJ1-2, with TRBD1 matching 7 bases. After removal of 2 bases from V and 6 bases from J, the junction contained 9 bases not matched to a gene. Germline V gene data show CDR1 as MGHRA and CDR2 as YSYEKL. This CDR3 spans 15 amino acids. In nucleotides, the CDR3 is TGCGCCAGCAGCCAACCGTTGACAGGGTTTAATGGCTACACCTTC. This gives the protein CASSQPLTGFNGYTF.

This chain uses TRBV10-3 with TRBJ2-3; 10 positions match TRBD2. The germline V gene has CDR1 ENHRY and CDR2 SYGVKD. V shed 5 bases, J shed 4 bases, and the junction held 6 bases outside the gene matches. CDR3 length: 15 amino acids. CDR3 nucleotide sequence: TGTGCCATCAGTCGTCTAGCGGGAGATTCAGATACGCAGTATTTT. The encoded protein is CAISRLAGDSDTQYF.

The genes are TRBV5-1 and TRBJ2-3; 8 nucleotides match TRBD2. The trim removed 3 bases at V and 4 bases at J, leaving 7 bases unmatched. CDR3 length equals 15 residues. Per the germline V gene, CDR1 is SGHRS and CDR2 is YFSETQ. The CDR3 DNA reads TGCGCCAGCAGCTGGAGCGGGGGTGGCGCAGATACGCAGTATTTT. This gives the protein CASSWSGGGADTQYF.

This chain connects TRBV9 to TRBJ2-2; a possible D gene is TRBD2 (6 bases). Between the trimmed V and J ends, which lost 0 bases and 1 base, there was a span of 10 bases. Germline assignment: CDR1 SGDLS and CDR2 YYNGEE. The CDR3 loop spans 16 amino acids. Here the CDR3 reads CASSVEGSGNTGELFF. The CDR3 bases are TGTGCCAGCAGCGTAGAAGGTAGCGGGAACACCGGGGAGCTGTTTTTT.

A note on this clone: This sample includes further DNA sequences coding for the same CDR3. The rearrangement uses TRBV5-1 and TRBJ1-1, with a weak D call TRBD1 (5 bases). CDR1 is SGHRS and CDR2 is YFSETQ in the germline V gene. The CDR3 sequence is 13 residues long. V was pared by 4 bases and J by 1 base, with 8 bases between. The CDR3 is CASSLGENTEAFF. The CDR3 bases are TGCGCCAGCAGCCTAGGGGAGAACACTGAAGCTTTCTTT.

This chain joins TRBV4-2 and TRBJ2-7; 10 nucleotides agree with TRBD1. Trimming cost V 2 bases and J 5 bases; bases outside gene matches: 6. The CDR3 is made up of 15 amino acids. Germline V gene data show CDR1 as LGHNA and CDR2 as YNFKEQ. For the CDR3, the DNA is TGTGCCAGCAGCCAAACGGGACAGGGGATAAACGAGCAGTACTTC. Protein: CASSQTGQGINEQYF.

CDR3 region: CASSLEARLYEQYF. The DNA of the CDR3 is TGTGCCAGCAGCTTGGAGGCCAGACTCTACGAGCAGTACTTC. The chain links TRBV5-5 to TRBJ2-7; D unresolved. Germline CDR1 is SGHKS and CDR2 is YYEKEE (reference sequence). The V end was cut by 0 bases, the J end by 3 bases, with 10 bases between. The CDR3 extends over 14 amino acids.

The CDR3 sequence: CASSPTKTAYGYTF. The CDR3 region has the DNA TGTGCCAGCAGCCCAACGAAAACCGCGTATGGCTACACCTTC. The chain is built from TRBV27 and TRBJ1-2, with D uncertain. The CDR3 loop spans 14 amino acids. The V end was cut by 6 bases, the J end by 5 bases, with 16 bases between. Looked up from germline, CDR1 is MNHEY and CDR2 is SMNVEV (reference sequence).

The chain recombines TRBV11-2 with TRBJ1-6, with D tentatively TRBD1 (6 bases). The CDR3 sequence is 15 residues long. From germline, CDR1 is SGHAT and CDR2 FQNNGV. V was cut by 1 base and J by 7 bases, with 11 bases left in between. For the CDR3, the DNA is TGTGCCAGCAGCTTAGGGTCAGGGGCCAATTCACCCCTCCACTTT. Translating it yields CASSLGSGANSPLHF.

This chain uses TRBV5-1 with TRBJ2-5, with D perhaps matching TRBD2 (5 bases). The J call may be faulty, since TRBJ2-7 better matches the DNA end. This CDR3 is 14 amino acids long. CDR1 SGHRS and CDR2 YFSETQ come from the germline V gene. The CDR3: CASSLGAELYEQYF. The CDR3 DNA sequence: TGCGCCAGCAGCTTGGGAGCGGAACTCTACGAGCAGTACTTC.

The J gene is TRBJ1-6, the V gene TRBV27, with D maybe TRBD1 (6 bases). From germline, CDR1 is MNHEY and CDR2 SMNVEV (reference sequence). V lost 5 bases and J 4 bases, leaving 18 bases between the germline ends. The CDR3 has 17 amino acids. The CDR3 sequence: CASSPAGWDKYNSPLHF. CDR3 DNA: TGTGCCAGCAGTCCAGCCGGATGGGACAAATATAATTCACCCCTCCACTTT.

The CDR3, as DNA: TGCGCCAGCAGCTTGGTCCGGGGGGGCACAGATACGCAGTATTTT. Its protein is CASSLVRGGTDTQYF. The chain uses TRBV5-1 and TRBJ2-3; 7 nucleotides match TRBD2. This CDR3 contains 15 residues. Trimming took 0 bases from V and 1 from J; bases not matched to a gene: 2. CDR1 is SGHRS, CDR2 YFSETQ, per germline. The full variable domain, its missing parts supplied by reference TRBV5-1 and TRBJ2-3, is KAGVTQTPRYLIKTRGQQVTLSCSPISGHRSVSWYQQTPGQGLQFLFEYFSETQRNKGNFPGRFSGRQFSNSRSEMNVSTLELGDSALYLCASSLVRGGTDTQYFGPGTRLTVL.

The V call is TRBV15, the J call TRBJ2-3; TRBD2 aligns across 9 bases. The V gene's germline CDR1 is LNHNV and CDR2 YYDKDF (reference sequence). With V trimmed by 2 bases and J by 1 base, 1 base remained unmatched. The CDR3 extends over 15 amino acids. CDR3: CATSRSSGGTDTQYF. The CDR3 coding sequence is TGTGCCACCAGCAGATCTAGCGGGGGCACAGATACGCAGTATTTT.

The chain couples TRBV7-6 to TRBJ1-6, with 9 positions matching TRBD1. Germline assignment: CDR1 SGHVS and CDR2 FNYEAQ. The length of the CDR3 is 16 residues. V trimming: 5 bases; J trimming: 7 bases; junction bases outside the gene matches: 9. CDR3 sequence (DNA): TGTGCCAGCAGCCCTAGTGGGACAGGGCTCAATTCACCCCTCCACTTT. It is translated as CASSPSGTGLNSPLHF.

The chain has TRBV28 and TRBJ2-2; tentatively, D is TRBD1 (7 bases). CDR1 and CDR2 from the germline V gene are MDHEN and SYDVKM. Trimming shortened V by 0 bases and J by 6 bases, and 17 bases separated the two germline ends. The CDR3 runs 17 residues. CDR3 protein: CASSLWEGALSPGELFF. The CDR3 coding sequence is TGTGCCAGCAGTTTATGGGAGGGGGCACTTTCGCCCGGGGAGCTGTTTTTT.

The V gene is TRBV7-9, the J gene TRBJ2-5; perhaps TRBD2 as D (5 bases). This CDR3 is 14 amino acids long. Trimming left V 0 bases short and J 3 bases short, with 8 bases between. Per the germline V gene, CDR1 is SEHNR and CDR2 is FQNEAQ (reference sequence). CDR3 sequence reads: CASSLAGGEETQYF. In DNA, the CDR3 is TGTGCCAGCAGCTTAGCAGGAGGCGAAGAGACCCAGTACTTC.

The rearrangement links TRBV6-1 to TRBJ1-2; D unresolved. V lost 4 bases to trimming and J lost 7 bases, with 13 bases between them. The CDR3 contains 13 residues. The germline CDR1 and CDR2 sequences are MNHNS and SASEGT. The CDR3 nucleotides read TGTGCCAGCAGTGTGATCCAGGACTCTGGCTACACCTTC. As protein: CASSVIQDSGYTF.